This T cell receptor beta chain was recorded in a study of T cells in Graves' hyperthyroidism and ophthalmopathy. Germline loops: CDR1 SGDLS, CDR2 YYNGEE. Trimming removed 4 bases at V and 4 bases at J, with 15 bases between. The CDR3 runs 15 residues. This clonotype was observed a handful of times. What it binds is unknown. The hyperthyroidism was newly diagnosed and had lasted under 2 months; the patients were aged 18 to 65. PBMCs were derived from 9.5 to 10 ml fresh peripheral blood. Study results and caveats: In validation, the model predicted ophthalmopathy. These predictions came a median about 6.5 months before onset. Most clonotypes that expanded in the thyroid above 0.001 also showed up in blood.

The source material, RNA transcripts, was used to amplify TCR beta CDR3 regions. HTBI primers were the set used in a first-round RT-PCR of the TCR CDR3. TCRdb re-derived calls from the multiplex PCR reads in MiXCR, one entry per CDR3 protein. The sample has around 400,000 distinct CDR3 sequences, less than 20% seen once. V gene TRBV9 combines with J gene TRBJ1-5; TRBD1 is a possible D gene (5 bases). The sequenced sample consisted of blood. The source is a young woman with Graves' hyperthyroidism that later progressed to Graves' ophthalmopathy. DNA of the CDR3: TGTGCCAGCAGCAACTCAAGGGACCTAAATCAGCCCCAGCATTTT. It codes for CASSNSRDLNQPQHF.